The rows below give T cell receptor beta chains drawn from one sample of a study of T-cell reconstitution after alpha-beta-depleted transplantation in children. From the PCR reads, TCRdb called clonotypes with MiXCR, one entry per CDR3 protein. Of hundreds of thousands of distinct CDR3 sequences listed, roughly 10% are singletons. The material sequenced was PBMCs from the stem cell graft donor, taken from the stem cell graft. The receptors were sampled from a human donor who donated a stem cell graft to a child with acute lymphoblastic leukemia. Both conserved end residues are part of each CDR3. The D gene is left open where the match is weak. The listing skips clone size in some rows; elsewhere it reads once, few, many or a size class.

v_gene	j_gene	abundance	d_gene	CDR3aa	CDR3nt
TRBV12-3/TRBV12-4	TRBJ1-1	-	-	CASILGRGRVEAFF	TGTGCCAGCATCCTAGGTAGGGGGAGGGTCGAAGCTTTCTTT
TRBV2	TRBJ2-7	-	-	CASSATGDTSYEQYF	TGTGCCAGCAGTGCTACCGGGGATACCTCCTACGAGCAGTACTTC
TRBV12-3/TRBV12-4	TRBJ2-1	-	-	CATTLAAYNEQFF	TGTGCCACCACACTAGCCGCCTACAATGAGCAGTTCTTC
TRBV7-9	TRBJ2-1	-	-	CASSRGQFDEQFF	TGTGCCAGCAGTCGCGGACAGTTTGATGAGCAGTTCTTC
TRBV5-1	TRBJ2-2	many	-	CASSLVVRDTGELFF	TGCGCCAGCAGCTTGGTAGTCCGTGACACCGGGGAGCTGTTTTTT
TRBV20-1	TRBJ2-7	many	TRBD1	CSARTYRGPEQYF	TGCAGTGCTCGGACGTACAGGGGGCCCGAGCAGTACTTC
TRBV7-7	TRBJ2-3	few	-	CASSLIRGGDTQYF	TGTGCCAGCAGCCTGATTAGGGGGGGAGATACGCAGTATTTT
TRBV12-3/TRBV12-4	TRBJ2-2	many	-	CASSLDSWDTGELFF	TGTGCCAGCAGTTTAGATAGTTGGGACACCGGGGAGCTGTTTTTT
TRBV10-2	TRBJ1-1	-	TRBD1	CASTEGQGANTEAFF	TGCGCCAGCACTGAGGGACAGGGGGCAAACACTGAAGCTTTCTTT
TRBV7-6	TRBJ1-6	many	TRBD1	CASSLVGQGMNSPLHF	TGTGCCAGCAGCTTAGTGGGACAGGGGATGAATTCACCCCTCCACTTT
TRBV3-1	TRBJ1-2	few	TRBD1	CASSPGSTGGYGYTF	TGTGCCAGCAGCCCCGGATCAACAGGGGGTTATGGCTACACCTTC
TRBV7-9	TRBJ2-7	few	-	CASSLGSGRAYEQYF	TGTGCCAGCAGCTTAGGCTCCGGGAGAGCCTACGAGCAGTACTTC
TRBV4-1	TRBJ2-1	few	-	CASSQDWFGVGADLSYNEQFF	TGCGCCAGCAGCCAAGATTGGTTTGGGGTAGGGGCCGACCTCTCCTACAATGAGCAGTTCTTC
TRBV12-3/TRBV12-4	TRBJ1-1	-	TRBD1	CASSSPGQGLNTEAFF	TGTGCCAGCAGTTCCCCAGGACAGGGATTGAACACTGAAGCTTTCTTT
TRBV7-9	TRBJ1-1	few	-	CASSWGGGGGTEAFF	TGTGCCAGCAGCTGGGGGGGGGGCGGCGGCACTGAAGCTTTCTTT
TRBV15	TRBJ1-5	few	-	CATSRDRDTTSNQPQHF	TGTGCCACCAGCAGAGATCGAGATACTACTAGCAATCAGCCCCAGCATTTT
TRBV6-1	TRBJ2-1	many	-	CASKNPRDGTYNEQFF	TGTGCCAGCAAAAACCCCCGGGACGGCACATACAATGAGCAGTTCTTC
TRBV7-9	TRBJ1-1	-	-	CASSSRAGAMNTEAFF	TGTGCCAGCAGCTCGAGGGCAGGGGCCATGAACACTGAAGCTTTCTTT
TRBV11-2	TRBJ2-7	-	TRBD2	CASSLSPGGYEQYF	TGTGCCAGCAGCTTATCTCCGGGGGGTTACGAGCAGTACTTC
TRBV18	TRBJ2-7	few	TRBD1	CASSPRSGGEYEQYF	TGTGCCAGCTCACCACGGTCAGGGGGCGAGTACGAGCAGTACTTC
TRBV7-2	TRBJ2-1	few	-	CASSKAFGGNNEQFF	TGTGCCAGCAGCAAAGCTTTCGGGGGAAACAATGAGCAGTTCTTC
TRBV20-1	TRBJ2-5	-	TRBD2	CSAASAGGLETQYF	TGCAGTGCTGCTTCGGCGGGGGGGCTGGAGACCCAGTACTTC
TRBV7-2	TRBJ2-2	-	-	CASSLVLRSLTGELFF	TGTGCCAGCAGCTTAGTGTTACGGTCTCTCACCGGGGAGCTGTTTTTT
TRBV5-5	TRBJ2-1	many	-	CASSLRGTLSYNEQFF	TGTGCCAGCAGCTTACGGGGGACGCTTTCCTACAATGAGCAGTTCTTC
TRBV6-5	TRBJ2-7	many	-	CASRSLTGSYEQYF	TGTGCCAGCAGGTCCCTTACAGGGTCCTACGAGCAGTACTTC
TRBV20-1	TRBJ2-3	-	-	CSAAALGLDTQYF	TGCAGTGCCGCCGCGCTAGGGCTGGATACGCAGTATTTT
TRBV2	TRBJ1-1	many	TRBD1	CASSPQTGAKAFF	TGTGCCAGCAGTCCGCAAACAGGGGCTAAGGCTTTCTTT
TRBV13	TRBJ1-2	-	-	CASSFPSTGYTF	TGTGCCAGCAGCTTCCCCTCGACTGGCTACACCTTC
TRBV4-2	TRBJ1-5	-	-	CASSQDGGGNQPQHF	TGTGCCAGCAGCCAAGATGGAGGGGGCAATCAGCCCCAGCATTTT
TRBV12-3/TRBV12-4	TRBJ1-4	-	TRBD1	CASRPTTGGGSNEKLFF	TGTGCCAGCAGACCTACTACAGGGGGCGGTTCTAATGAAAAACTGTTTTTT
TRBV20-1	TRBJ2-1	many	TRBD2	CSARETSGVYNEQFF	TGCAGTGCTAGGGAGACTAGCGGGGTCTACAATGAGCAGTTCTTC
TRBV20-1	TRBJ1-5	few	-	CSARPQYSNQPQHF	TGCAGTGCTAGACCACAGTATAGCAATCAGCCCCAGCATTTT
TRBV5-4	TRBJ2-2	few	-	CASSLGQLSTGELFF	TGTGCCAGCAGCTTGGGACAGCTCTCCACCGGGGAGCTGTTTTTT
TRBV12-3/TRBV12-4	TRBJ1-5	many	-	CASRVGGPGPQHF	TGTGCCAGCAGGGTCGGGGGGCCTGGGCCCCAGCATTTT
TRBV5-1	TRBJ1-1	few	-	CASSQQGWTEAFF	TGCGCCAGCAGCCAGCAGGGTTGGACTGAAGCTTTCTTT
TRBV5-1	TRBJ1-6	-	-	CASSLGLDGNSPLHF	TGCGCCAGCAGCTTGGGACTGGACGGGAATTCACCCCTCCACTTT
TRBV4-2	TRBJ1-1	many	TRBD1	CASSKSQGHTEAFF	TGTGCCAGCAGCAAATCACAGGGGCACACTGAAGCTTTCTTT
TRBV30	TRBJ2-1	few	-	CAWNGHGAGEQFF	TGTGCCTGGAACGGACATGGGGCAGGGGAGCAGTTCTTC
TRBV5-1	TRBJ1-1	few	-	CASSSGLLGAEAFF	TGCGCCAGCAGCTCGGGACTCCTCGGAGCTGAAGCTTTCTTT
TRBV5-1	TRBJ2-1	many	TRBD2	CASSSRAGGTINEQFF	TGCGCCAGCAGCTCCAGAGCGGGGGGAACCATCAATGAGCAGTTCTTC
TRBV9	TRBJ2-3	few	-	CASSVYALDTQYF	TGTGCCAGCAGCGTATACGCACTAGATACGCAGTATTTT
TRBV12-3/TRBV12-4	TRBJ2-7	many	-	CASSSPMGPINEQYF	TGTGCCAGCAGTTCCCCCATGGGTCCGATCAACGAGCAGTACTTC
TRBV7-2	TRBJ2-2	-	TRBD1	CASSLQGIDTGELFF	TGTGCCAGCAGCCTACAGGGGATTGACACCGGGGAGCTGTTTTTT
TRBV20-1	TRBJ2-5	-	TRBD2	CSASSGLGLGETQYF	TGCAGTGCTAGCTCGGGACTAGGCCTAGGGGAGACCCAGTACTTC
TRBV10-3	TRBJ2-5	many	-	CAISWTAQETQYF	TGTGCCATCAGTTGGACAGCCCAAGAGACCCAGTACTTC
TRBV20-1	TRBJ1-2	-	-	CSAIRRLEGYTF	TGCAGTGCTATCAGACGACTGGAAGGCTACACCTTC
TRBV7-7	TRBJ2-2	many	TRBD2	CASSPTSGGTGELFF	TGTGCCAGCAGCCCGACTAGCGGGGGAACCGGGGAGCTGTTTTTT
TRBV10-2	TRBJ2-1	many	TRBD2	CASSTGGRGNEQFF	TGCGCCAGCAGTACGGGGGGGCGCGGCAATGAGCAGTTCTTC
TRBV27	TRBJ1-1	-	-	CASLRDGTTEAFF	TGTGCCAGCCTCAGGGACGGGACCACTGAAGCTTTCTTT
TRBV6-2/TRBV6-3	TRBJ2-4	many	-	CASSTTTGIQYF	TGTGCCAGCAGTACAACGACGGGCATTCAGTACTTC
TRBV7-8	TRBJ2-1	many	TRBD2	CASSLLGGSSSYNEQFF	TGTGCCAGCAGCTTACTGGGGGGGTCAAGCTCCTACAATGAGCAGTTCTTC
TRBV4-3	TRBJ1-1	-	TRBD1	CASTSDRLNTEAFF	TGCGCCAGCACCTCGGACAGGCTGAACACTGAAGCTTTCTTT
TRBV5-1	TRBJ2-7	few	TRBD1	CASSVGTASSYEQYF	TGCGCCAGCAGCGTGGGGACAGCGAGCTCCTACGAGCAGTACTTC
TRBV7-9	TRBJ2-4	-	-	CASSLARVAKNIQYF	TGTGCCAGCAGCTTAGCCAGGGTAGCCAAAAACATTCAGTACTTC
TRBV5-6	TRBJ1-6	-	-	CASSPISGTSYNSPLHF	TGTGCCAGCAGCCCGATTTCAGGGACGTCCTATAATTCACCCCTCCACTTT
TRBV6-2/TRBV6-3	TRBJ2-6	many	-	CATRQPVSGANVLTF	TGTGCCACCAGACAACCGGTCTCTGGGGCCAACGTCCTGACTTTC